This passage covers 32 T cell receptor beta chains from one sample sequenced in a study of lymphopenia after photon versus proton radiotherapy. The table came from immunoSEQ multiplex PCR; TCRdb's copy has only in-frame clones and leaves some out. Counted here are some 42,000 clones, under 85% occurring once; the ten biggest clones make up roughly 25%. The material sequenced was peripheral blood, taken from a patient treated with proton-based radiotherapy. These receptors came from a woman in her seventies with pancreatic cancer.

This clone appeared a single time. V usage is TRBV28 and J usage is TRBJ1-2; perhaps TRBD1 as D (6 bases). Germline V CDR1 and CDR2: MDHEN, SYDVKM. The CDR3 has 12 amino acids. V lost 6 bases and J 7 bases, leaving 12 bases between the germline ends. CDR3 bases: TGTGCCAGCAGCTATACAGGGCTTGGCTACACCTTC. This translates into CASSYTGLGYTF.

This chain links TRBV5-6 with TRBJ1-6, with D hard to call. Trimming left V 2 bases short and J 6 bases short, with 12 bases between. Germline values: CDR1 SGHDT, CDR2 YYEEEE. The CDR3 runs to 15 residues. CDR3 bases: TGTGCCAGCAGCTTAAGTGCCGGACTTAATTCACCCCTCCACTTT. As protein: CASSLSAGLNSPLHF. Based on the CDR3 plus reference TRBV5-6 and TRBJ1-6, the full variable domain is DAGVTQSPTHLIKTRGQQVTLRCSPKSGHDTVSWYQQALGQGPQFIFQYYEEEERQRGNFPDRFSGHQFPNYSSELNVNALLLGDSALYLCASSLSAGLNSPLHFGNGTRLTVT.

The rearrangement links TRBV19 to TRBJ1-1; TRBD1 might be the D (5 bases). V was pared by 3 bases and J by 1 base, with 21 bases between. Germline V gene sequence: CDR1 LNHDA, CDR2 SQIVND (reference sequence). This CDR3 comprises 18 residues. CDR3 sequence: CASSIYEGTQQKNTEAFF. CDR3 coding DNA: TGTGCCAGTAGTATTTATGAGGGGACCCAACAAAAGAACACTGAAGCTTTCTTT.

The CDR3 bases are TGTGCCAACTCAGGGGGGACCACGGGGGCCGATACGCAGTATTTT. This translates into CANSGGTTGADTQYF. This sequence joins TRBV2 and TRBJ2-3; tentatively, D is TRBD1 (7 bases). The ends were cut back, 10 bases at V and 6 bases at J, with 23 bases in the middle. Germline-derived CDR1 and CDR2 are SNHLY and FYNNEI. The CDR3 length is 15 residues.

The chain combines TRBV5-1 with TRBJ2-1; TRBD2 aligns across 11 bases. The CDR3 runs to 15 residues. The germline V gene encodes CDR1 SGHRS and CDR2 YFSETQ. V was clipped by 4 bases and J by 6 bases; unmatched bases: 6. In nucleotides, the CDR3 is TGCGCCAGCAGCCGCACTAGCGGGAGAGGCAATGAGCAGTTCTTC. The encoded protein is CASSRTSGRGNEQFF.

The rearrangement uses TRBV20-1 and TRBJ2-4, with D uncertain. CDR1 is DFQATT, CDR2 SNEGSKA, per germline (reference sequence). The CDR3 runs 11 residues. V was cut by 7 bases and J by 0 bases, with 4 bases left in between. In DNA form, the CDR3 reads TGCAGTGGAGAAGCCAAAAACATTCAGTACTTC. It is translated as CSGEAKNIQYF.

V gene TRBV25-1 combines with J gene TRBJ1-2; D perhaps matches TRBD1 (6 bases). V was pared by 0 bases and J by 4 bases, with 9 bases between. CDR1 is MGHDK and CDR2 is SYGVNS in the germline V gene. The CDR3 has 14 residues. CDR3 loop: CASSEYDRLYGYTF. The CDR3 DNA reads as TGTGCCAGCAGTGAATACGACAGGCTCTATGGCTACACCTTC.

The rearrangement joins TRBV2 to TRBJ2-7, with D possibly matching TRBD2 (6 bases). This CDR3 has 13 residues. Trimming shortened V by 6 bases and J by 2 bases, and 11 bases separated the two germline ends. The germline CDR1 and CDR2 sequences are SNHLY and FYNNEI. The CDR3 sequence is CASSVGLAYEQYF. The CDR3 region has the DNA TGTGCCAGCAGCGTGGGACTGGCCTACGAGCAGTACTTC.

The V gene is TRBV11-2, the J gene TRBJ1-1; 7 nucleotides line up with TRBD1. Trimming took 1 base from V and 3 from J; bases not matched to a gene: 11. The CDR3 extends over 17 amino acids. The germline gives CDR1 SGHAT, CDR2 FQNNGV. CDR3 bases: TGTGCCAGCAGCTTAGCCGGACAGGCGCGGAGAGACACTGAAGCTTTCTTT. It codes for CASSLAGQARRDTEAFF.

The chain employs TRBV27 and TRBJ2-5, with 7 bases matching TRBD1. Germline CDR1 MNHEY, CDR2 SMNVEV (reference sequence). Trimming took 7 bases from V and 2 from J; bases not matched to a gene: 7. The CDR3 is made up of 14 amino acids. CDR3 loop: CASKPFRGQETQYF. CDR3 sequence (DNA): TGTGCCAGCAAACCTTTCAGGGGGCAAGAGACCCAGTACTTC.

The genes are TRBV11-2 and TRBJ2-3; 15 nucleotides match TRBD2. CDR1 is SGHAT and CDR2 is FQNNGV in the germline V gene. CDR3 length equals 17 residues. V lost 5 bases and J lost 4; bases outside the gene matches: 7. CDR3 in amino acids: CASSLGLAGGSADTQYF. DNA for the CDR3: TGTGCCAGCAGCCTGGGACTAGCGGGAGGAAGCGCAGATACGCAGTATTTT.

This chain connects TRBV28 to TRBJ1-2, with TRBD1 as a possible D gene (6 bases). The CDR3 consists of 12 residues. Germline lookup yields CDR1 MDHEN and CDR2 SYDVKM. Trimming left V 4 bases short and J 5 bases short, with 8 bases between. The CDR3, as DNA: TGTGCCAGCAGTTCCCAGGGGTATGGCTACACCTTC. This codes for CASSSQGYGYTF.

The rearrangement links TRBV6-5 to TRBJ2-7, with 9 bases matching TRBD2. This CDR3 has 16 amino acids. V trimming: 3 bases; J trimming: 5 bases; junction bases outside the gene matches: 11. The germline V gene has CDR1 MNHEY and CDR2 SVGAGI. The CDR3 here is CASSYFSGRNRDEQYF. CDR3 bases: TGTGCCAGCAGTTATTTCAGCGGGAGGAACAGGGACGAGCAGTACTTC.

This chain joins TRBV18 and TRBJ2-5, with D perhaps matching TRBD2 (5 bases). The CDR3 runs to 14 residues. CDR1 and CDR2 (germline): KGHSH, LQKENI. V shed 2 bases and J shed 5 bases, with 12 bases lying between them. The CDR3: CASSPNGGYETQYF. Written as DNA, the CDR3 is TGTGCCAGCTCACCAAACGGAGGTTACGAGACCCAGTACTTC.

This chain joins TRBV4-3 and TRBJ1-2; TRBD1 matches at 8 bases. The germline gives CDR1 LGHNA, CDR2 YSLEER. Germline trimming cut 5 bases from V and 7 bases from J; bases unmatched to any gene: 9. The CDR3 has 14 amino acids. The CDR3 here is CASSTQDRGTGYTF. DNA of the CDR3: TGCGCCAGCAGCACACAAGACAGGGGCACTGGCTACACCTTC.

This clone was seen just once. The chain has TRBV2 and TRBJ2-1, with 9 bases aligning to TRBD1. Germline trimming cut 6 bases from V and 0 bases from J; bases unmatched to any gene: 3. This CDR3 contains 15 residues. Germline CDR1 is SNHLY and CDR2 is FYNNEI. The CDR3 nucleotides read TGTGCCAGCAGGAACAGGGGGCTCTCCTACAATGAGCAGTTCTTC. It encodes CASRNRGLSYNEQFF.

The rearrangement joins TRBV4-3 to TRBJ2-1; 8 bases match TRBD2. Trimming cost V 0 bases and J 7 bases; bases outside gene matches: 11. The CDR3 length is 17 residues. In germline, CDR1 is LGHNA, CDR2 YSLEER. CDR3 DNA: TGCGCCAGCAGCCAAGAGACAAGCGGGAGACAAGGGAATGAGCAGTTCTTC. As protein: CASSQETSGRQGNEQFF.

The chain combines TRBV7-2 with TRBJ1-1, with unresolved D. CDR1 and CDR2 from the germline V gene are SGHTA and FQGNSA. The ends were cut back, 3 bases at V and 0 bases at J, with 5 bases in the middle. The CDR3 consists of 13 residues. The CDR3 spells CASSFTVNTEAFF. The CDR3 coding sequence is TGTGCCAGCAGCTTCACGGTGAACACTGAAGCTTTCTTT.

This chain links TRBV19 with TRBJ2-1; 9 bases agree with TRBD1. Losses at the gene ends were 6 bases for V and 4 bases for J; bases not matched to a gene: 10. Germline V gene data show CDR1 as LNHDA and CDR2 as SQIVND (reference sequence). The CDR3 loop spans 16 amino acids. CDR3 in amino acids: CASSLRTGALYNEQFF. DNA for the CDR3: TGTGCCAGTAGCTTAAGGACAGGGGCCCTTTACAATGAGCAGTTCTTC.

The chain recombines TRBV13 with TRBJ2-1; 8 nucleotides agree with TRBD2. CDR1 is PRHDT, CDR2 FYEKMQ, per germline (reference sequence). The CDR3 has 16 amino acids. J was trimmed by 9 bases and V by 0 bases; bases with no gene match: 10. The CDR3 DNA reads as TGTGCCAGCAGCTTAGGTCCCGGGACTAGGTTTGGTGAGCAGTTCTTC. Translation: CASSLGPGTRFGEQFF.

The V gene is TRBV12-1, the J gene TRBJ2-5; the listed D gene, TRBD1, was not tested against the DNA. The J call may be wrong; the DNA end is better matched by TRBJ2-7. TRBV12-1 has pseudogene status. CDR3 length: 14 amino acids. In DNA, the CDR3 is TGTGCCAGCAGCCACAGGGTTAGGGGCTACGAGCAGTACTTC. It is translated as CASSHRVRGYEQYF.

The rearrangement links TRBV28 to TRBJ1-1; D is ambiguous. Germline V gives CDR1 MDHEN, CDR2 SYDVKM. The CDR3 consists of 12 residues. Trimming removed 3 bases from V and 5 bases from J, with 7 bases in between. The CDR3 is CASSFAGTEAFF. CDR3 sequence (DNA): TGTGCCAGCAGTTTTGCGGGAACTGAAGCTTTCTTT.

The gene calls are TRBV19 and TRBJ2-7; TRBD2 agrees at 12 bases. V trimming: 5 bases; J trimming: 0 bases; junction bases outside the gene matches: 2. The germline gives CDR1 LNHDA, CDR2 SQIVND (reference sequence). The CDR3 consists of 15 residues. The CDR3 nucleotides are TGTGCCAGTAGTCAACTAGCGGGGGGCTCCTACGAGCAGTACTTC. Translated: CASSQLAGGSYEQYF.

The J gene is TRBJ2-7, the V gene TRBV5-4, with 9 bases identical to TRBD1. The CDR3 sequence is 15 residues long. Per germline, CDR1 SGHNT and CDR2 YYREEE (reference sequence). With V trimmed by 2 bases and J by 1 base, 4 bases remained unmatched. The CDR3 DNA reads TGTGCCAGCAGCTTACCGGGACAGGGTTCCTACGAGCAGTACTTC. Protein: CASSLPGQGSYEQYF.

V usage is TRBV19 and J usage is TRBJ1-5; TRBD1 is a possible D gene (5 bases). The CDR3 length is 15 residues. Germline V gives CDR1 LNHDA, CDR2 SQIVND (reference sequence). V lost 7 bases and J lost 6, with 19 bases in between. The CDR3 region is CASIPMAGYGQPQHF. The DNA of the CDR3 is TGTGCCAGTATTCCTATGGCAGGGTACGGTCAGCCCCAGCATTTT.

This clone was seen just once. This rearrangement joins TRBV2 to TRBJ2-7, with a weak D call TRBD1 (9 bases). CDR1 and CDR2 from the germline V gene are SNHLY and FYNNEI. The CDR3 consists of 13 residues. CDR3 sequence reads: CPGGDRANYEQYF. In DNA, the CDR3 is TGTCCGGGGGGGGACAGGGCTAATTACGAGCAGTACTTC.

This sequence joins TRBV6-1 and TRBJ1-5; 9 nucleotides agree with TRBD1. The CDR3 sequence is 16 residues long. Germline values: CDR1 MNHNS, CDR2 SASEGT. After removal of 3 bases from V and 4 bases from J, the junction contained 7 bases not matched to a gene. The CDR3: CASSDADRGRNQPQHF. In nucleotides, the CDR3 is TGTGCCAGCAGTGACGCGGACAGGGGACGAAATCAGCCCCAGCATTTT.

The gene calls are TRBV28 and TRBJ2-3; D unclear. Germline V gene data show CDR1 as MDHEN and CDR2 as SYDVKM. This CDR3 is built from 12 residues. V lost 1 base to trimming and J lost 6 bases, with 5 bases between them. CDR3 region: CASSLYTDTQYF. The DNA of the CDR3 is TGTGCCAGCAGTTTATACACTGATACGCAGTATTTT.

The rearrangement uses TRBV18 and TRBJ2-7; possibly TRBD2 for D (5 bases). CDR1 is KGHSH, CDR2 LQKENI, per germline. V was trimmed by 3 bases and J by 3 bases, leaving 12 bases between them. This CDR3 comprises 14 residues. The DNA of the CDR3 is TGTGCCAGCTCACCGACCGAGGGTAGCTACGAGCAGTACTTC. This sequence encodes CASSPTEGSYEQYF.

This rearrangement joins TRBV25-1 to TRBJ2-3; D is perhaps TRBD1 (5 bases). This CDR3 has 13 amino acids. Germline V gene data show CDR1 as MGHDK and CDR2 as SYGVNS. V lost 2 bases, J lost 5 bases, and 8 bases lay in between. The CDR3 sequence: CASSEGARDTQYF. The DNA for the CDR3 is TGTGCCAGCAGTGAAGGGGCGAGAGATACGCAGTATTTT.

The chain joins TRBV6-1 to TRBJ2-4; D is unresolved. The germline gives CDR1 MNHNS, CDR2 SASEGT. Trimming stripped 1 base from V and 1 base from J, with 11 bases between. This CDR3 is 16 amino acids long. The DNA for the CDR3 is TGTGCCAGCAGTGAAGAAGGCCTGGGGGCCAAAAACATTCAGTACTTC. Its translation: CASSEEGLGAKNIQYF.

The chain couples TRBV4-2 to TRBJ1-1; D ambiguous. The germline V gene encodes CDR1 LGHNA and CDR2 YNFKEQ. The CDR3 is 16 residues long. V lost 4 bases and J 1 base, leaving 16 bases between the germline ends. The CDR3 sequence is CASSPTGALPNTEAFF. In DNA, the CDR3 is TGTGCCAGCAGCCCGACGGGTGCTTTGCCGAACACTGAAGCTTTCTTT.